This entry describes one T cell receptor beta chain. The antigen is not known. The data were obtained in a study of Tregs in tolerant kidney transplant recipients. Study-level points and caveats: Some patients' samples used different primers over time, so nucleotide sequences weren't comparable.

CDR1 is SGHTA, CDR2 FQGNSA, per germline. Germline trimming cut 2 bases from V and 3 bases from J; bases unmatched to any gene: 4. The length of the CDR3 is 16 residues. The method was immunoSEQ multiplex PCR; TCRdb's version includes in-frame clones alone and lacks a portion of them. The sample lists about 87,000 clones; 90% to 95% were seen once. Thawed PBMCs were FACS-sorted into unstimulated CD4+CD25+CD127- regulatory T cells, CD4+CD25- non-regulatory cells, CD4 and CD8 cells. The chain is built from TRBV7-2 and TRBJ2-5, with TRBD2 matching 12 bases. This specimen was CD4+ T cells from blood, taken before the transplant. The receptor's source is a human donor who received a combined kidney and bone marrow transplant. The CDR3 region is CASSLTLAGGKETQYF. The CDR3 DNA reads as TGTGCCAGCAGCTTAACCCTAGCGGGAGGGAAAGAGACCCAGTACTTC. Combining the CDR3 with reference TRBV7-2 and TRBJ2-5 gives the whole variable domain GAGVSQSPSNKVTEKGKDVELRCDPISGHTALYWYRQSLGQGLEFLIYFQGNSAPDKSGLPSDRFSAERTGGSVSTLTIQRTQQEDSAVYLCASSLTLAGGKETQYFGPGTRLLVL.